The clone carrying this TCR beta chain was counted many times. TCRbeta library preparation incorporated unique molecular identifiers. TCRdb reprocessed the PCR reads via MiXCR and lists one record per CDR3 protein. The sample has approximately 88,000 distinct CDR3 sequences, approximately 12% seen once. The sample is drawn from a study of T-cell reconstitution after alpha-beta-depleted transplantation in children. The sequence was obtained from a human donor who donated a stem cell graft to a child with inherited bone marrow failure. The starting material was PBMCs from the stem cell graft donor, obtained from the stem cell graft.

The CDR3 sequence is CSVASDYQIGEQFF. The CDR3 coding sequence is TGCAGCGTTGCGTCGGACTACCAGATCGGCGAGCAGTTCTTC. This chain links TRBV29-1 with TRBJ2-1; the D gene is possibly TRBD2 (6 bases). V was clipped by 4 bases and J by 10 bases, with 20 bases between them. Germline CDR1 SQVTM, CDR2 ANQGSEA. This CDR3 has 14 residues.